The 19 T cell receptor beta chains below all came from one sample that was sequenced in a study of CD8 T cells in ankylosing spondylitis. Study-level findings and limits: Seemingly distinctive of ankylosing spondylitis blood was a TCR beta motif formed by eight highly homologous variants.

One entry per CDR3 protein, called by TCRdb with MiXCR from the 5' RACE reads. The top ten hold 3% to 4% of the sample, which has fewer than 550,000 distinct CDR3 sequences, over 4% seen once. Their target antigens are unknown. Sequencing was done on a sample of blood, either unsorted or a sorted T cell fraction (not recorded which). The receptors come from a male donor with ankylosing spondylitis.

There are many counts of this clonotype. This sequence joins TRBV20-1 and TRBJ2-7; 10 bases line up with TRBD1. This CDR3 region has 14 residues. V gave up 1 base and J gave up 9 bases; unmatched junction bases: 9. Germline CDR1 DFQATT, CDR2 SNEGSKA (reference sequence). CDR3 in amino acids: CSARAWDRGSRQYF. Written as DNA, the CDR3 is TGCAGTGCTAGAGCCTGGGACAGGGGATCGAGGCAGTACTTC.

This clonotype was detected many times. The chain links TRBV6-7 to TRBJ1-5; a possible D gene is TRBD1 (6 bases). TRBV6-7 is reported as an ORF; its role is uncertain. Trimming cost V 2 bases and J 7 bases, with 18 bases left between them. CDR3 length equals 16 residues. CDR3 bases: TGTGCCAGCAGTTACACCCGGACAGCCTTCAGGCAGCCCCAGCATTTT. Translating it yields CASSYTRTAFRQPQHF.

This clonotype was observed many times. The J gene is TRBJ2-7, the V gene TRBV12-3 or TRBV12-4; D uncertain. This CDR3 has 12 residues. V shed 8 bases and J shed 1 base, with 9 bases lying between them. CDR3 protein: CASGHYSYEQYF. The CDR3 DNA follows: TGTGCCAGCGGGCACTATTCCTACGAGCAGTACTTC.

This clonotype was seen repeatedly, ten times or more. The J gene is TRBJ1-2, the V gene TRBV7-9, with D unclear. Trimming removed 0 bases from V and 8 bases from J, with 13 bases in between. This CDR3 contains 14 residues. Germline assignment: CDR1 SEHNR and CDR2 FQNEAQ (reference sequence). In nucleotides, the CDR3 is TGTGCCAGCAGCTTAGCAGGAACATCGGGCGGCTACACCTTC. This sequence encodes CASSLAGTSGGYTF.

This clonotype was recorded many times. The V gene is TRBV28, the J gene TRBJ1-2; 7 nucleotides align to TRBD1. This CDR3 has 14 residues. V lost 3 bases to trimming and J lost 8 bases; unmatched junction nucleotides: 9. CDR1 is MDHEN and CDR2 is SYDVKM in the germline V gene. Here the CDR3 DNA reads TGTGCCAGCAGTTTCCCTAGGACAGGAAGCGGCTACACCTTC. Its protein product is CASSFPRTGSGYTF.

This clonotype occurred many times. The gene calls are TRBV12-3 or TRBV12-4 and TRBJ2-7; a weak D match, TRBD1 (5 bases). Trimming took off 3 bases at V and 5 bases at J, with 20 bases between the two ends. This CDR3 spans 16 amino acids. The CDR3 is CASSFLPGFRDDEQYF. In nucleotides, the CDR3 is TGTGCCAGCAGTTTTCTTCCAGGGTTTCGAGACGACGAGCAGTACTTC.

This clonotype was observed many times. The chain has TRBV9 and TRBJ2-7, with D possibly matching TRBD1 (6 bases). V was cut by 2 bases and J by 2 bases, with 14 bases left in between. Germline lookup yields CDR1 SGDLS and CDR2 YYNGEE. The CDR3 totals 15 residues. CDR3 amino acids: CASSVAGVPPYEQYF. CDR3 sequence (DNA): TGTGCCAGCAGCGTTGCAGGGGTTCCCCCCTACGAGCAGTACTTC.

The chain is built from TRBV7-9 and TRBJ2-3; D possibly uses TRBD1 or TRBD2 (5 bases each). Trimming took 5 bases from V and 5 from J, leaving 17 bases between them. CDR3 length: 15 residues. Germline CDR1 is SEHNR and CDR2 is FQNEAQ (reference sequence). The CDR3 loop reads CASSLAGRRIDTQYF. The DNA of the CDR3 is TGTGCCAGCAGCCTGGCAGGGCGGAGGATAGATACGCAGTATTTT.

This clonotype was observed at least ten times. The genes are TRBV7-9 and TRBJ2-1; 8 bases are shared with TRBD1. Germline values: CDR1 SEHNR, CDR2 FQNEAQ (reference sequence). V shed 7 bases, J shed 1 base, and the junction held 6 bases outside the gene matches. The CDR3 contains 15 residues. This chain's CDR3 is CASTPRGLSYNEQFF. Written as DNA, the CDR3 is TGTGCCAGCACCCCCAGGGGGCTGTCCTACAATGAGCAGTTCTTC.

The J gene is TRBJ2-7, the V gene TRBV20-1; TRBD2 aligns across 10 bases. Germline lookup yields CDR1 DFQATT and CDR2 SNEGSKA (reference sequence). The ends lost 6 bases at V and 5 bases at J; junction bases unmatched: 13. The CDR3 has 15 residues. CDR3 bases: TGCAGTGCCAGAAGGGTAGCGGGAGGATTTAACGAGCAGTACTTC. This gives the protein CSARRVAGGFNEQYF.

This clonotype was seen at least ten times. Its ends do not fully match the called genes, so a read error is possible. The rearrangement uses TRBV5-1 and TRBJ1-1; TRBD1 matches at 7 bases. Germline V gene sequence: CDR1 SGHRS, CDR2 YFSETQ. There are 14 residues in the CDR3. CDR3 region: CASSLGQGGTEAFF. The CDR3, as DNA: TGTGCCAGCAGCTTGGGGCAGGGGGGCACTGAAGCTTTCTTT.

This clonotype was seen at least ten times. The V and J genes are TRBV6-2 or TRBV6-3 and TRBJ2-7; D unresolved. In germline, CDR1 is MNHEY, CDR2 SVGEGT. Trimming pared 4 bases from V and 6 bases from J, leaving 10 bases between. This CDR3 is 12 amino acids long. The chain's CDR3 is CASSSGRIEQYF. The CDR3, as DNA: TGTGCCAGCAGTTCCGGACGGATCGAGCAGTACTTC.

This clonotype was seen only a few times. The chain uses TRBV20-1 and TRBJ1-3; TRBD1 might be the D (6 bases). Germline V gene lookup returns CDR1 DFQATT and CDR2 SNEGSKA (reference sequence). With 3 bases removed from V and 4 bases from J, the gap between germline ends came to 13 bases. The CDR3 is made up of 14 amino acids. The CDR3 DNA sequence: TGCAGTGCTAGTAGGGGGGCGCCCGGAAACACCATATATTTT. The encoded protein is CSASRGAPGNTIYF.

This clonotype has at least ten counts. The chain joins TRBV6-5 to TRBJ2-7; 8 nucleotides align to TRBD1. The CDR3 covers 14 residues. In germline, CDR1 is MNHEY, CDR2 SVGAGI. Losses at the gene ends were 2 bases for V and 8 bases for J; bases not matched to a gene: 8. The CDR3, as DNA: TGTGCCAGCAGTTACAGCGGACAGGGTCCTCAGCAGTACTTC. Amino acids: CASSYSGQGPQQYF.

This clonotype was detected many times. The CDR3 sequence is CSARLRGGPGGIGEQYF. The CDR3 nucleotides are TGCAGTGCTAGACTACGGGGGGGCCCCGGGGGTATAGGCGAGCAGTACTTC. This chain uses TRBV20-1 with TRBJ2-7, with TRBD2 matching over 8 bases. Germline lookup yields CDR1 DFQATT and CDR2 SNEGSKA (reference sequence). The J segment lost 6 bases and the V segment lost 2 bases, leaving 18 bases of the junction unmatched. CDR3 size: 17 residues.

This clonotype was seen repeatedly, ten times or more. The V and J genes are TRBV5-1 and TRBJ2-2; D is uncertain. The CDR3 totals 13 residues. Trimming removed 6 bases from V and 1 base from J, with 7 bases in between. CDR1 SGHRS and CDR2 YFSETQ come from the germline V gene. In DNA form, the CDR3 reads TGCGCCAGCACGCGGCAGAACACCGGGGAGCTGTTTTTT. It encodes CASTRQNTGELFF.

This clonotype has a handful of counts. This sequence joins TRBV28 and TRBJ2-5; 7 bases map to TRBD2. After removal of 2 bases from V and 5 bases from J, the junction contained 2 bases not matched to a gene. There are 13 residues in the CDR3. Germline V gene sequence: CDR1 MDHEN, CDR2 SYDVKM. CDR3 nucleotides: TGTGCCAGCAGTTTAGGCGGGAGCGAGACCCAGTACTTC. Its translation: CASSLGGSETQYF.

The J gene is TRBJ1-1, the V gene TRBV19; tentatively, D is TRBD1 (5 bases). CDR3 size: 17 residues. Germline CDR1 LNHDA, CDR2 SQIVND (reference sequence). V lost 5 bases, J lost 0 bases, and 19 bases lay in between. In nucleotides, the CDR3 is TGTGCCAGTAGTGTCCTCTTCAGTGGGACTATGAACACTGAAGCTTTCTTT. Its translation: CASSVLFSGTMNTEAFF.

This clonotype was recorded at least ten times. This rearrangement joins TRBV9 to TRBJ1-1; 9 bases are a match to TRBD1. After removal of 5 bases from V and 4 bases from J, the junction contained 3 bases not matched to a gene. This CDR3 comprises 13 residues. Germline V gene lookup returns CDR1 SGDLS and CDR2 YYNGEE. The CDR3 loop reads CASSGQGLTEAFF. The CDR3 DNA follows: TGTGCCAGCAGTGGACAGGGGCTCACTGAAGCTTTCTTT.